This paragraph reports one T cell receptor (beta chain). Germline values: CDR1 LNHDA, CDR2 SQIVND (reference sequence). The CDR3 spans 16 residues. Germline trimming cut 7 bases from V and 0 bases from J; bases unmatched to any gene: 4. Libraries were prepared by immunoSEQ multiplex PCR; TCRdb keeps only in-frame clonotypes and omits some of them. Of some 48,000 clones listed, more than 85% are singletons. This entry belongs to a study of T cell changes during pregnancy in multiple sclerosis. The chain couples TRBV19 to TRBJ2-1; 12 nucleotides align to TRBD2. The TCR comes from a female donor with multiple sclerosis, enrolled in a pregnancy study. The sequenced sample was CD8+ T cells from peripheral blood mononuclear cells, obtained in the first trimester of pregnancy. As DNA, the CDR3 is TGTGCCAGTACCACTAGCGGGAGGCCCTCCTACAATGAGCAGTTCTTC. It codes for CASTTSGRPSYNEQFF.